The present TCR beta chain was sequenced within a study of OX40 agonist ivuxolimab in advanced cancers. Study findings and constraints: CD4+ T cells averaged fewer expanded clones than CD8+ T cells.

Clones were sequenced by immunoSEQ multiplex PCR, and TCRdb holds only the in-frame ones, with some missing. Among some 89,000 clones, approximately 79% were seen once, and the ten largest hold 1.5% to 2%. To note about this clone: Its matching antigen is unknown.

The CDR3 extends over 15 amino acids. Germline V gene lookup returns CDR1 MNHEY and CDR2 SVGAGI. Trimming left V 2 bases short and J 4 bases short, with 11 bases between. This chain links TRBV6-5 with TRBJ2-2; D is perhaps TRBD2 (7 bases). The sequencing here drew on CD4+ or CD8+ T cells sorted from blood, taken in a trial of the OX40 agonist ivuxolimab. The clonotype originates from an adult with an advanced solid tumor such as melanoma, head and neck, liver or kidney cancer. The CDR3 sequence: CASSYGGAGTGELFF. The DNA for the CDR3 is TGTGCCAGCAGTTACGGGGGGGCCGGCACCGGGGAGCTGTTTTTT.